These T cell receptor beta chains were read from a single sample in a study of OX40 agonist ivuxolimab in advanced cancers. Produced via immunoSEQ multiplex PCR; TCRdb's table is partial and in-frame only. The sample has over 65,000 clones; 86% are singletons. The sequencing here drew on CD4+ or CD8+ T cells sorted from blood, taken in a trial of the OX40 agonist ivuxolimab. These receptors originate from an adult with an advanced solid tumor such as melanoma, head and neck, liver or kidney cancer. Each CDR3 is given without its conserved first and last residue. Clone size, where shown, is once, few, many, or a class for clones that have expanded.

clone_size | j_call | v_call | cdr3_aa
. | TRBJ2-7 | TRBV10-3 | AISTSYEQY
. | TRBJ1-2 | TRBV28 | ATYSGPLVGYT
few | TRBJ1-2 | TRBV4-1 | ASSQVRVSGDYGYT
. | TRBJ2-2 | TRBV18 | ASSQLEGGELF
. | TRBJ2-1 | TRBV7-2 | ASSARDNEQF
. | TRBJ1-2 | TRBV12-5 | ASGPQGYGYT
. | . | TRBV25-1 | ASSESGLFRHYEQY
once | TRBJ2-1 | TRBV5-8 | ASSLFGGQVYNEQF
. | TRBJ2-1 | TRBV7-9 | ASSLQGYEQF
. | TRBJ1-4 | TRBV5-5 | ASSLGSGQWGEKLF
. | TRBJ1-4 | TRBV7-8 | ASSFGTNGEKLF
. | TRBJ1-2 | TRBV11-2 | ASSLRGHDYGYT
. | TRBJ2-5 | TRBV6-1 | ASSSLAGGQETQY
. | TRBJ2-3 | TRBV27 | ASSLSIRGEDTQY
. | TRBJ2-3 | TRBV6-5 | ASSYSSALDTDTQY
once | TRBJ1-2 | TRBV7-8 | ASRGPFFGGLNYGYT
. | TRBJ1-5 | TRBV7-8 | ASSLTRDRSNQPQH